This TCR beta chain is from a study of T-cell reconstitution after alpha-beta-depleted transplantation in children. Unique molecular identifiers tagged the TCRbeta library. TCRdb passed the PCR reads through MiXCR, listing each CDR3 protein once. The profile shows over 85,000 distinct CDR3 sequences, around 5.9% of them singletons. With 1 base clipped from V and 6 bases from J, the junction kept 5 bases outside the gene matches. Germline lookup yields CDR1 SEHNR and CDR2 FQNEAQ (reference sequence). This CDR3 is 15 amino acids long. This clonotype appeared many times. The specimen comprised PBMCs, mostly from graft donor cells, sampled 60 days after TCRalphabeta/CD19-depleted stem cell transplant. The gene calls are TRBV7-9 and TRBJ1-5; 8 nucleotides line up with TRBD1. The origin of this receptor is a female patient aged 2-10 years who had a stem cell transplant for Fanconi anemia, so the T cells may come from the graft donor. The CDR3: CASSLGTGKIQPQHF. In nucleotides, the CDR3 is TGTGCCAGCAGCTTAGGGACAGGGAAAATTCAGCCCCAGCATTTT.